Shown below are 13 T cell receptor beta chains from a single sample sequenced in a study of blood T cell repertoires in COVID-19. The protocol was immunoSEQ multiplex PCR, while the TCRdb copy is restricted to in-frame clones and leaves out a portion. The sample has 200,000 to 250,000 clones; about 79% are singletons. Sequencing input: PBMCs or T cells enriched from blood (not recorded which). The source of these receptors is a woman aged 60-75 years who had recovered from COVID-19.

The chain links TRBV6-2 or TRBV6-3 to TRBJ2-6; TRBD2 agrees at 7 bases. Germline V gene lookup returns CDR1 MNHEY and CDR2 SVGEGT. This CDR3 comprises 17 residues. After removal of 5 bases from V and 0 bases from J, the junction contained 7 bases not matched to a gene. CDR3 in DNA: TGTGCCAGCAGTCCGGGACGGACTAGCTCTGGGGCCAACGTCCTGACTTTC. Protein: CASSPGRTSSGANVLTF.

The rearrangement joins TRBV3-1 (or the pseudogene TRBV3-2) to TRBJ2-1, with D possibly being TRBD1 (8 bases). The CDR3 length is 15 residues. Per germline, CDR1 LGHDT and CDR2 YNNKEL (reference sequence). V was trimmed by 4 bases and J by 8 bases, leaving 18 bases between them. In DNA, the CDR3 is TGTGCCAGCAGCCCTAGGACAGGGAGGGACTATGAGCAGTTCTTC. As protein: CASSPRTGRDYEQFF.

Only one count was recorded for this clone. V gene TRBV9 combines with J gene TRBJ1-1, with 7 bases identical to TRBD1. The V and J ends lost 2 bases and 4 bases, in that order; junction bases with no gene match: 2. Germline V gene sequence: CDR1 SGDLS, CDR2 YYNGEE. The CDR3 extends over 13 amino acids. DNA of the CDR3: TGTGCCAGCAGCGTGCAGGGGGGCACTGAAGCTTTCTTT. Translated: CASSVQGGTEAFF.

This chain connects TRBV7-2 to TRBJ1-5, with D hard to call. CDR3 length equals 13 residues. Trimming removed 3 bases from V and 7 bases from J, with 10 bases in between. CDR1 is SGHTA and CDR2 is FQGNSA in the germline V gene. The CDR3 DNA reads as TGTGCCAGCAGCTTGGAACAGCAGCAGCCCCAGCATTTT. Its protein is CASSLEQQQPQHF.

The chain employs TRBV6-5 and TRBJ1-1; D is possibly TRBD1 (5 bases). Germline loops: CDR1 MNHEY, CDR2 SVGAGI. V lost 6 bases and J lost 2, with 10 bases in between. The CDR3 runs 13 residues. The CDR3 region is CASSKQENTEAFF. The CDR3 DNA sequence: TGTGCCAGCAGCAAACAGGAAAACACTGAAGCTTTCTTT.

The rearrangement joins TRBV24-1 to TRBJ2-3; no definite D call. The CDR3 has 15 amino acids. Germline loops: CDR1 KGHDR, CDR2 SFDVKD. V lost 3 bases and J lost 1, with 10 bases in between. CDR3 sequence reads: CATSDPGEGTDTQYF. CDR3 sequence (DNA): TGTGCCACCAGTGATCCGGGTGAAGGCACAGATACGCAGTATTTT.

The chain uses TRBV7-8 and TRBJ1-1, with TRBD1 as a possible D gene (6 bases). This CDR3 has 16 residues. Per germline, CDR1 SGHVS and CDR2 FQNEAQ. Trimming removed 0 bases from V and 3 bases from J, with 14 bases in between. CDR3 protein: CASSLARGLLDTEAFF. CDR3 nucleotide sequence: TGTGCCAGCAGCTTAGCGAGGGGGTTATTAGACACTGAAGCTTTCTTT.

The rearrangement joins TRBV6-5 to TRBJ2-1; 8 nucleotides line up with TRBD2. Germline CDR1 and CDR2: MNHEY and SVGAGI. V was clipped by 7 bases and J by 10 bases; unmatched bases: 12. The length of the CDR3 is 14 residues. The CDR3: CASTPTSGQGEQFF. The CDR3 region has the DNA TGTGCCAGCACACCTACTAGCGGCCAGGGCGAGCAGTTCTTC.

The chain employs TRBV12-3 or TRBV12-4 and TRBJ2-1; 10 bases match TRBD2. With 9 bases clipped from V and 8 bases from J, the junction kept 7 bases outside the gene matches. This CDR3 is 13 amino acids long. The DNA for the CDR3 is TGTGCCAGTATGGGACTAGCGTACGATGAGCAGTTCTTC. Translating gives CASMGLAYDEQFF.

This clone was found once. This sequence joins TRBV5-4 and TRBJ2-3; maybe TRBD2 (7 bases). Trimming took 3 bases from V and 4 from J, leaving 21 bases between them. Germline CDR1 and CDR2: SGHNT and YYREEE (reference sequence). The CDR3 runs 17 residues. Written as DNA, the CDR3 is TGTGCCAGCAGCTCCAGGGGAGGGGGGCAGGGAGCAGATACGCAGTATTTT. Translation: CASSSRGGGQGADTQYF. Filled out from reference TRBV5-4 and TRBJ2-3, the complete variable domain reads ETGVTQSPTHLIKTRGQQVTLRCSSQSGHNTVSWYQQALGQGPQFIFQYYREEENGRGNFPPRFSGLQFPNYSSELNVNALELDDSALYLCASSSRGGGQGADTQYFGPGTRLTVL.

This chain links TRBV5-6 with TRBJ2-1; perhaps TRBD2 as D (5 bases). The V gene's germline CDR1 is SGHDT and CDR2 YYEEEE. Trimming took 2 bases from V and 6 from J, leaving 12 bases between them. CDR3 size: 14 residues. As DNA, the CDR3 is TGTGCCAGCAGCTTTAGGACTGGTCCCAATGAGCAGTTCTTC. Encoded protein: CASSFRTGPNEQFF.

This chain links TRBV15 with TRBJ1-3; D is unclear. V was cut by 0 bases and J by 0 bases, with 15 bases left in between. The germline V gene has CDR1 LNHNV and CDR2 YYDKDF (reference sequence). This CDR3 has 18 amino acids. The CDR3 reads CATSRDFIDNISGNTIYF. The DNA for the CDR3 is TGTGCCACCAGCAGAGACTTCATCGACAACATCTCTGGAAACACCATATATTTT.

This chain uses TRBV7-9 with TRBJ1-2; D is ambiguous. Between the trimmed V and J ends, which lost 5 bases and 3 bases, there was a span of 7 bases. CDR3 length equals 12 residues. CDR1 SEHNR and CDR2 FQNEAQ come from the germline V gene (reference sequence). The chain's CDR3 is CASSTRDYGYTF. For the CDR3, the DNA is TGTGCCAGCAGCACCCGAGACTATGGCTACACCTTC.